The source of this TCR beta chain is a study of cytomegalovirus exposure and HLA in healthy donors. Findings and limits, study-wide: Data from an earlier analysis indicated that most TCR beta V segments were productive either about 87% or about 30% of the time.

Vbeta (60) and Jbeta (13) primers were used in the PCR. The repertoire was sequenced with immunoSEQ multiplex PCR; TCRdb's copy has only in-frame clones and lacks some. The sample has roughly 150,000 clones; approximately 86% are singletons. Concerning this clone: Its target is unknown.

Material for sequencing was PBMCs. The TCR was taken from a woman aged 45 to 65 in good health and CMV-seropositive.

The CDR3 here is CSVETPGKDTEAFF. CDR3 in DNA: TGCAGCGTTGAAACCCCAGGGAAGGACACTGAAGCTTTCTTT. V gene TRBV29-1 combines with J gene TRBJ1-1; D perhaps matches TRBD1 (5 bases). The germline V gene has CDR1 SQVTM and CDR2 ANQGSEA. Between the trimmed V and J ends, which lost 2 bases and 3 bases, there was a span of 13 bases. This CDR3 is built from 14 residues.